This T cell receptor beta chain was identified in a study of neoadjuvant anti-PD-1 for oral cavity cancer. Two replicates per tumor sample, mostly from approximately 4.5 ug of genomic DNA. TCRdb's copy holds only in-frame clones and misses some; the assay was immunoSEQ multiplex PCR. The table shows about 15,000 clones, with around 36% occurring only once. Time point defined: after neoadjuvant nivolumab, at surgical resection. Remarks on this clone: One junction end disagrees with the germline gene, perhaps due to a read error. Other DNA sequences in this sample translate to the same CDR3.

The specimen comprised tumor tissue, sampled after nivolumab (anti-PD-1) treatment. The clonotype was recovered from a person aged 35-79 years with oral cavity squamous cell carcinoma.

This CDR3 reads CASSLDRQPSYEQYF. The CDR3 DNA follows: TGTGCCAGCAGCCTAGACCGGCAACCATCCTACGAGCAGTACTTC. The chain employs TRBV11-2 and TRBJ2-7; D not certain. CDR3 size: 15 residues. Per germline, CDR1 SGHAT and CDR2 FQNNGV.